The 27 T cell receptor beta chains reported below all come from one sample, sequenced in a study of vaccination and CD4 T cells after COVID-19. As to treatment: approximately nine-day PBMC culture with coronavirus spike peptide pools or control peptides (ViraFEST assay). The assay that was used to sequence DNA from cultured CD4+ T cells was the Oncomine TCR Beta short-read assay. TCRdb re-derived calls from the PCR reads in MiXCR, one entry per CDR3 protein. The sample holds nearly 15,000 distinct CDR3 sequences; 45% to 50% are singletons and the top ten take about 12%. These TCRs' antigens remain unknown. The source material was CD4+ T cells from blood, cultured in vitro. The source of these receptors is a human donor who had recovered from COVID-19.

This clonotype was picked up a small number of times. The junction does not match germline at one end; this may be a read error. V usage is TRBV7-9 and J usage is TRBJ2-5; 12 bases line up with TRBD2. Germline CDR1 is SEHNR and CDR2 is FQNEAQ (reference sequence). The CDR3 spans 14 residues. The CDR3 coding sequence is TGTGCCAGCAGCCTAGCGGGGGGGCAAGAGACCCAGTACTTC. Its protein product is CASSLAGGQETQYF.

The V gene is TRBV6-1, the J gene TRBJ1-1, with D possibly matching TRBD1 (5 bases). CDR3 length equals 14 residues. Germline V gene lookup returns CDR1 MNHNS and CDR2 SASEGT. V was cut by 5 bases and J by 0 bases, with 10 bases left in between. As DNA, the CDR3 is TGTGCCAGCAGTCCTGGGACGCTGAACACTGAAGCTTTCTTT. Translation gives CASSPGTLNTEAFF.

V and J are TRBV5-5 and TRBJ2-5; 11 nucleotides match TRBD2. CDR1 is SGHKS, CDR2 YYEKEE, per germline (reference sequence). V gave up 0 bases and J gave up 2 bases; unmatched junction bases: 3. The CDR3 contains 16 residues. CDR3 in amino acids: CASSLVLAGGQETQYF. CDR3 nucleotides: TGTGCCAGCAGCTTGGTGTTAGCGGGGGGGCAAGAGACCCAGTACTTC.

This clonotype was seen more than once but under ten times. DNA for the CDR3: TGTGCCCATACTACAGGGGGATATTCACCCCTCCACTTT. It translates to CAHTTGGYSPLHF. V gene TRBV6-1 combines with J gene TRBJ1-6, with 8 bases aligning to TRBD1. V was clipped by 11 bases and J by 8 bases; unmatched bases: 8. Germline loops: CDR1 MNHNS, CDR2 SASEGT. The CDR3 totals 13 residues.

The chain joins TRBV6-1 to TRBJ1-1; no definite D call. Germline V gene lookup returns CDR1 MNHNS and CDR2 SASEGT. Between the trimmed V and J ends, which lost 5 bases and 5 bases, there was a span of 12 bases. The CDR3 has 13 residues. The CDR3, as DNA: TGTGCCAGCAGTCCCCGGAAAGGGACTGAAGCTTTCTTT. Encoded protein: CASSPRKGTEAFF.

This rearrangement joins TRBV12-5 to TRBJ1-1, with TRBD1 matching over 8 bases. Germline-derived CDR1 and CDR2 are LGHNT and FRNRAP. V lost 2 bases, J lost 1 base, and 3 bases stayed unmatched. The CDR3 has 15 residues. CDR3 DNA: TGTGCTAGTGGTTTGATGACAGGGGAGAACACTGAAGCTTTCTTT. This encodes CASGLMTGENTEAFF.

This clonotype was detected only a few times. This rearrangement joins TRBV24-1 to TRBJ2-5, with D perhaps matching TRBD1 (6 bases). Trimming left V 4 bases short and J 4 bases short, with 6 bases between. The V gene's germline CDR1 is KGHDR and CDR2 SFDVKD. The CDR3 covers 12 residues. CDR3 sequence reads: CATSDRGETQYF. CDR3 DNA sequence: TGTGCCACCAGTGACAGGGGAGAGACCCAGTACTTC.

The rearrangement uses TRBV12-3 or TRBV12-4 and TRBJ1-2; D remains unclear. CDR3 length equals 13 residues. The V end was cut by 1 base, the J end by 8 bases, with 11 bases between. CDR3 region: CASSLGVWEGYTF. The CDR3 DNA sequence: TGTGCCAGCAGTTTAGGGGTCTGGGAGGGCTACACCTTC.

About this clonotype itself: An end of the junction does not agree with germline; a read error may underlie this. V gene TRBV12-3 or TRBV12-4 combines with J gene TRBJ1-5; 8 bases match TRBD1. The CDR3 contains 14 residues. The chain's CDR3 is CASNTQGENQPQHF. CDR3 DNA: TGTGCCAGCAATACACAGGGGGAGAATCAGCCCCAGCATTTC.

This chain links TRBV18 with TRBJ1-1, with 7 bases that match TRBD1. CDR1 is KGHSH and CDR2 is LQKENI in the germline V gene. This CDR3 has 12 residues. Losses at the gene ends were 4 bases for V and 5 bases for J; bases not matched to a gene: 1. The CDR3 spells CASSRDRTEAFF. In nucleotides, the CDR3 is TGTGCCAGCTCACGGGACAGAACTGAAGCTTTCTTT.

This clonotype was seen only once. This chain links TRBV30 with TRBJ2-1; maybe TRBD2 (5 bases). Germline V gene data show CDR1 as GTSNPN and CDR2 as SVGIG (reference sequence). The CDR3 has 14 amino acids. Trimming took off 4 bases at V and 5 bases at J, with 15 bases between the two ends. CDR3 loop: CAWTRGSTHNEQFF. The CDR3 bases are TGTGCCTGGACCCGAGGGAGCACCCACAATGAGCAGTTCTTC.

The chain uses TRBV7-8 and TRBJ1-1; D might be TRBD1 (5 bases). The CDR3 loop spans 15 amino acids. V was trimmed by 5 bases and J by 4 bases, leaving 17 bases between them. Germline V lookup: CDR1 SGHVS, CDR2 FQNEAQ. The CDR3 is CASSVIRVGGTEAFF. In DNA, the CDR3 is TGTGCCAGCAGCGTTATCAGGGTGGGAGGCACTGAAGCTTTCTTT.

This clonotype was recorded a few times. CDR3 nucleotides: TGTGCCAGCAGTTTGGGAGGGCGTCCGGGGTATACGCAGTATTTT. It specifies CASSLGGRPGYTQYF. The chain links TRBV28 to TRBJ2-3; TRBD2 matches 7 bases. This CDR3 is 15 amino acids long. The V segment lost 3 bases and the J segment 7 bases; nucleotides outside the gene matches: 10. CDR1 is MDHEN and CDR2 is SYDVKM in the germline V gene. The whole variable domain, filled in from reference TRBV28 and TRBJ2-3, reads DVKVTQSSRYLVKRTGEKVFLECVQDMDHENMFWYRQDPGLGLRLIYFSYDVKMKEKGDIPEGYSVSREKKERFSLILESASTNQTSMYLCASSLGGRPGYTQYFGPGTRLTVL.

The rearrangement joins TRBV19 to TRBJ2-1, with 7 bases aligning to TRBD1. The germline CDR1 and CDR2 sequences are LNHDA and SQIVND (reference sequence). The V segment lost 5 bases and the J segment 7 bases; nucleotides outside the gene matches: 11. CDR3 length equals 15 residues. CDR3 residues: CASSPSDRVGNEQFF. Written as DNA, the CDR3 is TGTGCCAGTAGTCCCTCCGACAGGGTAGGGAATGAGCAGTTCTTC.

The chain joins TRBV2 to TRBJ1-5; D is unclear. The V and J ends lost 1 base and 10 bases respectively, with 8 bases between them. There are 12 residues in the CDR3. The germline gives CDR1 SNHLY, CDR2 FYNNEI. CDR3 DNA: TGTGCCAGCAGTGAAGACAAGTCCCCCCAGCATTTT. Translated, it gives CASSEDKSPQHF. The full variable domain, in which reference TRBV2 and TRBJ1-5 provide the parts outside the CDR3, is EPEVTQTPSHQVTQMGQEVILRCVPISNHLYFYWYRQILGQKVEFLVSFYNNEISEKSEIFDDQFSVERPDGSNFTLKIRSTKLEDSAMYFCASSEDKSPQHFGDGTRLSIL.

The rearrangement joins TRBV12-5 to TRBJ1-2; D possibly corresponds to TRBD1 (6 bases). Germline CDR1 reads LGHNT; CDR2 reads FRNRAP. V was cut by 6 bases and J by 7 bases, with 15 bases left in between. The CDR3 has 13 amino acids. The CDR3 DNA follows: TGTGCTAGTGGCCTGGGGGCAGGCATTGGCTACACCTTC. It translates to CASGLGAGIGYTF.

The rearrangement joins TRBV12-3 or TRBV12-4 to TRBJ1-5, with TRBD1 matching 7 bases. Germline trimming cut 3 bases from V and 4 bases from J; bases unmatched to any gene: 6. The CDR3 loop spans 15 amino acids. The CDR3: CASSLQGGGNQPQHF. The CDR3 DNA reads as TGTGCCAGCAGTTTGCAGGGGGGAGGAAATCAGCCCCAGCATTTT.

The chain couples TRBV29-1 to TRBJ2-3; 9 positions match TRBD2. The V segment lost 6 bases and the J segment 4 bases; nucleotides outside the gene matches: 8. The CDR3 has 14 residues. The germline gives CDR1 SQVTM, CDR2 ANQGSEA. The CDR3 loop is CSVLSGGSADTQYF. CDR3 nucleotide sequence: TGCAGCGTCCTCAGCGGGGGGTCCGCAGATACGCAGTATTTT.

The V gene is TRBV7-9, the J gene TRBJ1-1; D call uncertain. Germline V gives CDR1 SEHNR, CDR2 FQNEAQ (reference sequence). The CDR3 consists of 14 residues. V shed 0 bases and J shed 2 bases, with 7 bases lying between them. DNA for the CDR3: TGTGCCAGCAGCTTAGCCTTGGGTAACACTGAAGCTTTCTTT. This codes for CASSLALGNTEAFF.

This clonotype was seen a handful of times. J is TRBJ2-1 and V is TRBV7-7, with 8 positions matching TRBD1. CDR1 is SSHAT and CDR2 is FNYEAQ in the germline V gene (reference sequence). CDR3 size: 16 residues. The J segment lost 9 bases and the V segment lost 2 bases, leaving 12 bases of the junction unmatched. This chain's CDR3 is CASSLTAGGSRGEQFF. In DNA form, the CDR3 reads TGTGCCAGCAGCTTAACCGCAGGGGGCTCGCGGGGTGAGCAGTTCTTC.

This clonotype appeared a few times. V and J are TRBV27 and TRBJ1-5; 8 positions agree with TRBD1. J was trimmed by 5 bases and V by 6 bases; bases with no gene match: 6. Looked up from germline, CDR1 is MNHEY and CDR2 is SMNVEV (reference sequence). The CDR3 has 14 residues. The CDR3 DNA reads TGTGCCAGCAGACTACAGGGGGAGGATCAGCCCCAGCATTTT. It yields the protein CASRLQGEDQPQHF.

The genes are TRBV6-1 and TRBJ2-7; 8 bases agree with TRBD1. The V gene's germline CDR1 is MNHNS and CDR2 SASEGT. J was trimmed by 4 bases and V by 6 bases; bases with no gene match: 11. The CDR3 runs 15 residues. The CDR3 region has the DNA TGTGCCAGCAGAATGGACGACAGGGGTGGTTACGAGCAGTACTTC. Translated: CASRMDDRGGYEQYF.

The sample holds a few counts of this clonotype. The chain uses TRBV6-5 and TRBJ2-7; D is possibly TRBD1 (6 bases). V gave up 2 bases and J gave up 0 bases, with 11 bases separating them. Looked up from germline, CDR1 is MNHEY and CDR2 is SVGAGI. This CDR3 comprises 15 residues. CDR3 residues: CASSYAGRGSYEQYF. Written as DNA, the CDR3 is TGTGCCAGCAGTTACGCGGGCAGGGGCTCCTACGAGCAGTACTTC.

The rearrangement joins TRBV6-5 to TRBJ1-6, with 8 bases lining up with TRBD1. Germline lookup yields CDR1 MNHEY and CDR2 SVGAGI. The CDR3 runs to 16 residues. With V trimmed by 1 base and J by 11 bases, 10 bases remained unmatched. The CDR3 sequence: CASSYFAGGPTTPLHF. The CDR3, as DNA: TGTGCCAGCAGTTACTTTGCAGGGGGCCCCACGACACCCCTCCACTTT.

CDR3: CASRLVGEHGYTF. The CDR3 region has the DNA TGTGCCAGCAGACTTGTAGGAGAACATGGCTACACCTTC. The V call is TRBV11-1, the J call TRBJ1-2, with D unclear. There are 13 residues in the CDR3. The germline V gene has CDR1 SGHAT and CDR2 FQDESV (reference sequence). The V gene lost 6 bases and the J gene lost 6 bases, with 14 bases spanning the gap.

This chain connects TRBV6-1 to TRBJ2-5; 7 bases line up with TRBD2. With 6 bases clipped from V and 7 bases from J, the junction kept 11 bases outside the gene matches. The CDR3 runs to 14 residues. Germline CDR1 MNHNS, CDR2 SASEGT. The CDR3 DNA reads TGTGCCAGCAGCAACTCCGGGAGGTTTGGGACCCAGTACTTC. It codes for CASSNSGRFGTQYF.

This chain links TRBV6-1 with TRBJ2-2; D might be TRBD1 (5 bases). Germline CDR1 MNHNS, CDR2 SASEGT. There are 15 residues in the CDR3. Trimming removed 7 bases at V and 1 base at J, with 13 bases between. The CDR3 loop is CASTKGLLNTGELFF. The CDR3 bases are TGTGCCAGCACCAAGGGGCTCCTGAACACCGGGGAGCTGTTTTTT.